These 23 T cell receptor beta chains came from one sample sequenced in a study of blood T cell repertoires in COVID-19. The table came from immunoSEQ multiplex PCR; TCRdb's copy has only in-frame clones and leaves some out. The data show about 45,000 clones, roughly 90% seen once. The sample consisted of peripheral blood. The receptor source for this set is a human donor in a cohort sampled during active COVID-19.

The chain couples TRBV19 to TRBJ2-1; a weak D match, TRBD1 (5 bases). V lost 7 bases and J lost 4, with 14 bases in between. Germline lookup yields CDR1 LNHDA and CDR2 SQIVND (reference sequence). This CDR3 is 14 amino acids long. Written as DNA, the CDR3 is TGTGCCAGTATGAAAGGGGCACCGTACAATGAGCAGTTCTTC. This gives the protein CASMKGAPYNEQFF.

The chain employs TRBV6-6 and TRBJ1-3, with D perhaps matching TRBD1 (5 bases). Trimming left V 6 bases short and J 5 bases short, with 8 bases between. Germline V lookup: CDR1 MNHNY, CDR2 SVGAGI (reference sequence). This CDR3 is 12 amino acids long. As DNA, the CDR3 is TGTGCCAGCAGCTCAGGGAGAAACACCATATATTTT. Its protein is CASSSGRNTIYF.

V usage is TRBV4-1 and J usage is TRBJ2-2; no firm D call. Deletions cut 1 base from V and 1 base from J, with 7 bases between. CDR1 and CDR2 from the germline V gene are MGHRA and YSYEKL. CDR3 length: 15 residues. The CDR3 loop reads CASSQVGENTGELFF. CDR3 bases: TGCGCCAGCAGCCAAGTAGGAGAGAACACCGGGGAGCTGTTTTTT.

In regard to this clone: The junction and the germline gene differ at one end; a read error may be behind it. Other DNA variants within this sample encode the same CDR3. V and J are TRBV11-2 and TRBJ1-2; a weak D match, TRBD1 (5 bases). The CDR3 sequence is 13 residues long. Germline lookup yields CDR1 SGHAT and CDR2 FQNNGV. The CDR3 is CASSLGSGYGYTF. DNA of the CDR3: TGTGCCAGCAGTTTAGGGTCAGGGTATGGCTACACCTTC. The full variable domain, with the rest looked up from reference TRBV11-2 and TRBJ1-2, is EAGVAQSPRYKIIEKRQSVAFWCNPISGHATLYWYQQILGQGPKLLIQFQNNGVVDDSQLPKDRFSAERLKGVDSTLKIQPAKLEDSAVYLCASSLGSGYGYTFGSGTRLTVV.

Concerning this clone: The junction departs from germline at one end; a sequencing error may be responsible. The V and J genes are TRBV11-2 and TRBJ2-7; 7 bases fit TRBD1. CDR1 and CDR2 (germline): SGHAT, FQNNGV. The CDR3 runs to 16 residues. CDR3 in amino acids: CASSLEGTALLYEQYF. The CDR3 coding sequence is TGTGCCAGCAGCCTAGAGGGGACAGCCCTACTCTACGAGCAGTACTTC.

The rearrangement uses TRBV7-9 and TRBJ1-5; 10 bases are a match to TRBD1. Germline V gene lookup returns CDR1 SEHNR and CDR2 FQNEAQ (reference sequence). There are 17 residues in the CDR3. With 6 bases clipped from V and 6 bases from J, the junction kept 14 bases outside the gene matches. Written as DNA, the CDR3 is TGTGCCAGCAGTCGGGTGGTGGGGACAGGGGAGGTTCAGCCCCAGCATTTT. The encoded protein is CASSRVVGTGEVQPQHF.

The V and J genes are TRBV7-2 and TRBJ1-4; D not resolved. Trimming removed 3 bases at V and 0 bases at J, with 5 bases between. There are 14 residues in the CDR3. Germline assignment: CDR1 SGHTA and CDR2 FQGNSA. The CDR3 loop is CASSLGATNEKLFF. In DNA form, the CDR3 reads TGTGCCAGCAGCTTGGGAGCAACTAATGAAAAACTGTTTTTT.

This clone occurred a few times. The V and J genes are TRBV7-9 and TRBJ1-1; a possible D gene is TRBD1 (5 bases). This CDR3 has 13 amino acids. Trimming cost V 1 base and J 4 bases, with 7 bases left between them. Germline CDR1 reads SEHNR; CDR2 reads FQNEAQ (reference sequence). The CDR3 loop is CASSLVRGTEAFF. The DNA for the CDR3 is TGTGCCAGCAGCTTAGTAAGGGGCACTGAAGCTTTCTTT. Variable domain in full (rest from reference TRBV7-9 and TRBJ1-1): DTGVSQNPRHKITKRGQNVTFRCDPISEHNRLYWYRQTLGQGPEFLTYFQNEAQLEKSRLLSDRFSAERPKGSFSTLEIQRTEQGDSAMYLCASSLVRGTEAFFGQGTRLTVV.

In this sample, this clone turned up once. The chain has TRBV5-1 and TRBJ1-4; a weak D match, TRBD1 (6 bases). The CDR3 length is 17 residues. Trimming pared 0 bases from V and 7 bases from J, leaving 19 bases between. CDR1 and CDR2 (germline): SGHRS, YFSETQ. The DNA of the CDR3 is TGCGCCAGCAGCTTGGGAGGGCGCGGGGGCCGGGGTGAAAAACTGTTTTTT. This codes for CASSLGGRGGRGEKLFF.

The rearrangement links TRBV11-3 to TRBJ2-1, with 16 positions matching TRBD2. CDR1 and CDR2 from the germline V gene are SGHNT and YENEEA. The junction had 2 bases not matched to a gene; V was cut back by 1 base and J by 8 bases. The CDR3 consists of 16 residues. DNA of the CDR3: TGTGCCAGCAGCTTAGGAGGGACTAGCGGGGGGGATGAGCAGTTCTTC. Its protein product is CASSLGGTSGGDEQFF.

V and J are TRBV18 and TRBJ2-2; 7 nucleotides agree with TRBD1. The CDR3 has 14 amino acids. CDR1 and CDR2 from the germline V gene are KGHSH and LQKENI. The trim removed 6 bases at V and 2 bases at J, leaving 3 bases unmatched. DNA of the CDR3: TGTGCCAGCTCCCGACAGGGTAACACCGGGGAGCTGTTTTTT. This gives the protein CASSRQGNTGELFF.

J is TRBJ2-2 and V is TRBV7-3; a weak D match, TRBD2 (5 bases). From germline, CDR1 is SGHTA and CDR2 FQGTGA. CDR3 length: 15 residues. Trimming cost V 5 bases and J 2 bases, with 12 bases left between them. CDR3 sequence (DNA): TGTGCCAGCAGCGCCGCTGAGGGTAACACCGGGGAGCTGTTTTTT. Translated: CASSAAEGNTGELFF.

The chain recombines TRBV6-6 with TRBJ1-2, with 7 bases lining up with TRBD1. The CDR3 extends over 14 amino acids. The trim removed 2 bases at V and 7 bases at J, leaving 7 bases unmatched. Germline V gene sequence: CDR1 MNHNY, CDR2 SVGAGI (reference sequence). Here the CDR3 reads CASSYLQGRGGYTF. In DNA form, the CDR3 reads TGTGCCAGCAGTTACCTACAGGGGCGGGGTGGCTACACCTTC.

The rearrangement links TRBV4-3 to TRBJ2-1, with 9 bases fitting TRBD2. The CDR3 has 18 amino acids. V was pared by 3 bases and J by 0 bases, with 9 bases of the junction left unmatched. CDR1 is LGHNA, CDR2 YSLEER, per germline. The CDR3 is CASSHRNLAGSSYNEQFF. The CDR3 bases are TGCGCCAGCAGCCACCGGAACCTAGCGGGAAGCTCCTACAATGAGCAGTTCTTC.

The CDR3 DNA reads as TGTGCCAGCAGCTTACAGGGGGTACGCCAAGAGACCCAGTACTTC. Encoded protein: CASSLQGVRQETQYF. The chain carries TRBV7-2 and TRBJ2-5; 7 positions match TRBD1. From germline, CDR1 is SGHTA and CDR2 FQGNSA. V trimming: 2 bases; J trimming: 1 base; junction bases outside the gene matches: 4. This CDR3 has 15 amino acids.

The chain uses TRBV4-3 and TRBJ1-2; no definite D call. The CDR3 runs 15 residues. Germline V gene sequence: CDR1 LGHNA, CDR2 YSLEER. Trimming shortened V by 1 base and J by 0 bases, and 9 bases separated the two germline ends. The CDR3 protein is CASSQGYSPNYGYTF. As DNA, the CDR3 is TGCGCCAGCAGCCAAGGCTACAGCCCTAACTATGGCTACACCTTC.

By share of the sample, this clone is medium-sized. This sequence joins TRBV4-1 and TRBJ2-1; D gene unclear. The V gene lost 1 base and the J gene lost 2 bases, with 9 bases spanning the gap. This CDR3 has 15 residues. Germline V lookup: CDR1 MGHRA, CDR2 YSYEKL. The CDR3 coding sequence is TGCGCCAGCAGCCAAGGGCAGTGGCCCTACAATGAGCAGTTCTTC. It specifies CASSQGQWPYNEQFF.

The chain recombines TRBV9 with TRBJ1-6; the D gene is possibly TRBD1 (5 bases). Deletions cut 5 bases from V and 8 bases from J, with 14 bases between. The CDR3 is 14 amino acids. The germline CDR1 and CDR2 sequences are SGDLS and YYNGEE. CDR3 sequence: CASSGTGGDSPLHF. In DNA, the CDR3 is TGTGCCAGCAGTGGAACAGGTGGGGATTCACCCCTCCACTTT.

The J gene is TRBJ2-7, the V gene TRBV5-6, with a tentative D call TRBD2 (5 bases). Germline-derived CDR1 and CDR2 are SGHDT and YYEEEE. Trimming shortened V by 0 bases and J by 2 bases, and 12 bases separated the two germline ends. This CDR3 comprises 15 residues. The DNA for the CDR3 is TGTGCCAGCAGCTTGGAAGGGAGTACCCCCTACGAGCAGTACTTC. It yields the protein CASSLEGSTPYEQYF.

The chain joins TRBV29-1 to TRBJ2-3, with D possibly matching TRBD1 (5 bases). Germline CDR1 reads SQVTM; CDR2 reads ANQGSEA. The CDR3 contains 14 residues. V was cut by 3 bases and J by 1 base, with 11 bases left in between. DNA of the CDR3: TGCAGCGTTGAGGCAATAGGGGGCACAGATACGCAGTATTTT. Amino acid sequence: CSVEAIGGTDTQYF.

The V gene is TRBV6-5, the J gene TRBJ2-2; 11 nucleotides align to TRBD2. This CDR3 has 16 amino acids. Germline CDR1 is MNHEY and CDR2 is SVGAGI. V dropped 0 bases and J dropped 6; count of bases not matched to a gene: 3. The CDR3 sequence: CASSYSTSGISGELFF. CDR3 coding DNA: TGTGCCAGCAGTTACTCGACTAGCGGGATCTCCGGGGAGCTGTTTTTT.

V is TRBV6-5 and J is TRBJ2-7; possible D gene TRBD2, 5 bases. CDR3 length equals 14 residues. V was trimmed by 6 bases and J by 2 bases, leaving 14 bases between them. The germline gives CDR1 MNHEY, CDR2 SVGAGI. CDR3 amino acids: CASSRTSFTYEQYF. Written as DNA, the CDR3 is TGTGCCAGCAGCCGGACTTCTTTTACCTACGAGCAGTACTTC.

The CDR3 DNA follows: TGTGCCAGCACCGCCGCACGGGATGCAGAGACCCAGTACTTC. Amino acid sequence: CASTAARDAETQYF. The V call is TRBV5-4, the J call TRBJ2-5; D is possibly TRBD2 (5 bases). The V gene's germline CDR1 is SGHNT and CDR2 YYREEE (reference sequence). The CDR3 spans 14 residues. Trimming cost V 6 bases and J 4 bases, with 16 bases left between them.